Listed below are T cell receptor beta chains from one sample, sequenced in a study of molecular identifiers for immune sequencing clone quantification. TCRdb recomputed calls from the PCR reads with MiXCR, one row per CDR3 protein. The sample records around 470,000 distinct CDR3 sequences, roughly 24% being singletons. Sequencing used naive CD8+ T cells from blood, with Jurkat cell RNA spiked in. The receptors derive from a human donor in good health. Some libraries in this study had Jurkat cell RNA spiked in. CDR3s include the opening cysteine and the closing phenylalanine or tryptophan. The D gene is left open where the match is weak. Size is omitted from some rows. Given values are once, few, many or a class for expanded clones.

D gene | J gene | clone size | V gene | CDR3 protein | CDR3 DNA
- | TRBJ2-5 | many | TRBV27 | CASSSSLQETQYF | TGTGCCAGCAGCTCATCCTTACAAGAGACCCAGTACTTC
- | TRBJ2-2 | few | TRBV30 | CAWSVLGSNTGELFF | TGTGCCTGGAGTGTACTCGGGAGTAACACCGGGGAGCTGTTTTTT
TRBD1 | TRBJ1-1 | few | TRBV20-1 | CSASSTGFGWGGAFF | TGCAGTGCTAGCTCGACAGGGTTTGGTTGGGGGGGAGCTTTCTTT
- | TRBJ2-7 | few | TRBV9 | CASSVGVRGEQYF | TGTGCCAGCAGCGTGGGGGTTCGGGGCGAGCAGTACTTC
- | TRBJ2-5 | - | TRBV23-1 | CASSQNPGRNQETQYF | TGCGCCAGCAGTCAAAACCCCGGGCGGAACCAAGAGACCCAGTACTTC
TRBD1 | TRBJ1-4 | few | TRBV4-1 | CASSQDEDRVNEKLFF | TGCGCCAGCAGCCAAGATGAGGACAGGGTAAATGAAAAACTGTTTTTT
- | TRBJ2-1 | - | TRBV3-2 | CASSQDAQGTRSYNEQFF | TGTGCCAGCAGCCAAGACGCCCAGGGGACCAGATCCTACAATGAGCAGTTCTTC
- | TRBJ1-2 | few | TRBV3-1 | CASSQAYQELGYGYTF | TGTGCCAGCAGCCAGGCCTACCAGGAACTGGGGTATGGCTACACCTTC
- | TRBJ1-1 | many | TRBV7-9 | CASSLESGHNAFF | TGTGCCAGCAGCTTAGAGTCCGGGCATAACGCTTTCTTT
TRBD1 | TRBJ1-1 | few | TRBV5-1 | CASSLSGTGAFNTEAFF | TGCGCCAGCAGCCTGTCCGGGACAGGGGCCTTCAACACTGAAGCTTTCTTT
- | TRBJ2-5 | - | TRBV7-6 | CASSPKWGLNQETQYF | TGTGCCAGCAGCCCCAAATGGGGACTTAACCAAGAGACCCAGTACTTC
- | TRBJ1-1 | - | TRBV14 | CASSQDGGQGEAFF | TGTGCCAGCAGCCAAGATGGGGGGCAGGGTGAAGCTTTCTTT
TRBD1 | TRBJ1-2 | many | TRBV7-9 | CASSLTPTDRGYGYTF | TGTGCCAGCAGCTTAACCCCGACGGACAGGGGCTATGGCTACACCTTC
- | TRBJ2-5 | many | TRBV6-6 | CASGSETQYF | TGTGCCAGCGGGTCAGAGACCCAGTACTTC
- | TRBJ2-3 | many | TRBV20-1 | CSARDLQGNTDTQYF | TGCAGTGCTAGAGATCTACAGGGTAACACAGATACGCAGTATTTT
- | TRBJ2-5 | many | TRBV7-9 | CASSRPYGADETQYF | TGTGCCAGCAGCCGGCCGTACGGGGCCGATGAGACCCAGTACTTC
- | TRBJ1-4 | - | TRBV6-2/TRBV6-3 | CASPSSANEKLFF | TGTGCCAGCCCCAGTTCGGCTAATGAAAAACTGTTTTTT
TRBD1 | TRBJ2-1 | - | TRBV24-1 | CATSDPGQGIYNEQFF | TGTGCCACCAGTGACCCGGGACAGGGGATCTACAATGAGCAGTTCTTC
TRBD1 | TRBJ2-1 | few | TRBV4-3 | CASSQDRVANEQFF | TGCGCCAGCAGCCAGGACAGGGTAGCGAATGAGCAGTTCTTC
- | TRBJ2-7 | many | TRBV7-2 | CASSPYGGYEQYF | TGTGCCAGCAGCCCCTACGGAGGCTACGAGCAGTACTTC
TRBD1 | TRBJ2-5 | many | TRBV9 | CASSVARTGEVETQYF | TGTGCCAGCAGCGTAGCAAGGACAGGAGAGGTAGAGACCCAGTACTTC
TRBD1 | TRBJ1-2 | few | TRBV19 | CASSIGRGPSNGYTF | TGTGCCAGTAGTATAGGAAGGGGGCCTTCGAATGGCTACACCTTC
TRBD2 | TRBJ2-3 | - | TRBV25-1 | CASSVPGLENSDTQYF | TGTGCCAGCAGTGTACCGGGACTAGAAAATTCAGATACGCAGTATTTT
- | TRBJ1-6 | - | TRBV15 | CATSREGNNSPLHF | TGTGCCACCAGCAGAGAGGGAAATAATTCACCCCTCCACTTT
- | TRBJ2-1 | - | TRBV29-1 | CSVPTNTHNEQFF | TGCAGCGTGCCAACGAATACCCACAATGAGCAGTTCTTC
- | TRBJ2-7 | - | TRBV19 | CASSLSVAYEQYF | TGTGCCAGTAGTCTGTCGGTTGCCTACGAGCAGTACTTC
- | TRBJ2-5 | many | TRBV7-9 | CASSGGQETQYF | TGTGCCAGCAGCGGGGGGCAAGAGACCCAGTACTTC
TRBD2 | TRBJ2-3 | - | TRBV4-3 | CASSQPSTSGVKDTQYF | TGCGCCAGCAGCCAACCCTCAACTAGCGGGGTCAAAGATACGCAGTATTTT
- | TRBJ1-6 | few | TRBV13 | CASSSRGNSPLHF | TGTGCCAGCAGCTCCAGGGGAAATTCACCCCTCCACTTT
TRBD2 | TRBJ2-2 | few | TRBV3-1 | CASSPWAGVNTGELFF | TGTGCCAGCAGTCCCTGGGCGGGGGTCAACACCGGGGAGCTGTTTTTT
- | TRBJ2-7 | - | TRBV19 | CASSMVGFSYEQYF | TGTGCCAGTAGTATGGTTGGCTTCTCCTACGAGCAGTACTTC
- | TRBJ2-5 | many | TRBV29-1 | CSVRRQETQYF | TGCAGCGTACGGCGCCAAGAGACCCAGTACTTC
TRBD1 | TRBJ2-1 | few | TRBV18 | CASSLDRGPNEQFF | TGTGCCAGCTCACTAGACAGGGGGCCCAATGAGCAGTTCTTC
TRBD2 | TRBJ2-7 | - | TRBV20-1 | CSAGTSGGYEQYF | TGCAGTGCTGGGACTAGCGGGGGCTACGAGCAGTACTTC
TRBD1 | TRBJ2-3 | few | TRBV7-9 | CASSLGTGEPDTQYF | TGTGCCAGCAGCCTCGGGACAGGGGAACCAGATACGCAGTATTTT
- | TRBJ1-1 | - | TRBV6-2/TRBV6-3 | CASNTMNTEAFF | TGTGCCAGCAACACGATGAACACTGAAGCTTTCTTT
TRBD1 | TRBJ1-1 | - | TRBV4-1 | CACSQERTGGTEAFF | TGCGCCTGCAGCCAGGAAAGGACAGGCGGCACTGAAGCTTTCTTT
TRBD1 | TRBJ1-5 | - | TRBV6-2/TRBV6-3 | CASSYPDRAANQPQHF | TGTGCCAGCAGTTACCCGGACAGGGCTGCGAATCAGCCCCAGCATTTT
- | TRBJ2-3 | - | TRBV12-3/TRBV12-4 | CASSFYPTSDIPDAQYF | TGTGCCAGCAGTTTTTACCCCACGTCAGACATCCCAGATGCGCAGTATTTT
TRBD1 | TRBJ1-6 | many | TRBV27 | CASSIGTEVGHSPLHF | TGTGCCAGCAGTATCGGGACAGAGGTGGGGCATTCACCCCTCCACTTT
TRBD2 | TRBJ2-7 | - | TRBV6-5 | CASSRSGPGLEQYF | TGTGCCAGCAGTCGTAGCGGGCCGGGCCTCGAGCAGTACTTC
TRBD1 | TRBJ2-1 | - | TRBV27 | CASTTGDEQFF | TGTGCCAGCACGACAGGGGATGAGCAGTTCTTC
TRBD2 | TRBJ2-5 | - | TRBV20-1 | CSARDLPASGRGPTQYF | TGCAGTGCTAGAGATTTACCCGCTAGCGGGAGGGGTCCCACCCAGTACTTC
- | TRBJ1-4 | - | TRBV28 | CASSRGSEKLFF | TGTGCCAGCAGTCGGGGGAGTGAAAAACTGTTTTTT
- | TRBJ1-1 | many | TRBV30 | CAWSVGVMNTEAFF | TGTGCCTGGAGTGTCGGGGTAATGAACACTGAAGCTTTCTTT
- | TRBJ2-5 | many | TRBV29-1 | CSVEVPGWAETQYF | TGCAGCGTTGAAGTGCCAGGTTGGGCTGAGACCCAGTACTTC
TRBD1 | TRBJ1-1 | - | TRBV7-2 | CARRPGTVLFTEAFF | TGTGCCCGCCGCCCCGGGACAGTTTTGTTCACTGAAGCTTTCTTT
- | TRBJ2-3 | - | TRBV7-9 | CASGHGLVADTQYF | TGTGCCAGCGGCCATGGGCTGGTTGCAGATACGCAGTATTTT
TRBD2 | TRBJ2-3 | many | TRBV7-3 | CASSQMGLAGGFTDTQYF | TGTGCCAGCAGCCAAATGGGGCTAGCGGGAGGGTTCACAGATACGCAGTATTTT
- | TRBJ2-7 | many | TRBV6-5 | CASSYPLGGEQYF | TGTGCCAGCAGTTACCCCCTAGGAGGCGAGCAGTACTTC
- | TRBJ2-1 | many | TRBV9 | CASSPGQSYNEQFF | TGTGCCAGCAGCCCCGGACAGTCCTATAATGAGCAGTTCTTC
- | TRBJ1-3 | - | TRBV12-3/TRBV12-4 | CASKRSGGTHSGNTIYF | TGTGCCAGCAAGAGGTCCGGAGGAACCCACTCTGGAAACACCATATATTTT
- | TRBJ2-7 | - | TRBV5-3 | CASSPGQVNEQYF | TGTGCCAGCAGCCCGGGACAAGTCAACGAGCAGTACTTC
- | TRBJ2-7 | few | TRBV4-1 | CASSQRQLYEQYF | TGCGCCAGCAGCCAAAGGCAGCTTTACGAGCAGTACTTC